Following are 17 T cell receptor beta chains from one sample sequenced in a study of blood T cell repertoires in COVID-19. Repertoires were generated with immunoSEQ multiplex PCR, while TCRdb's copy carries only in-frame clones and drops some. The data show almost 55,000 clones, approximately 80% seen once. Material: peripheral blood. These TCRs come from a man aged 45-60 years with acute or convalescent COVID-19.

This clone has more than one count but fewer than ten. The rearrangement uses TRBV6-5 and TRBJ1-5; 9 nucleotides line up with TRBD1. V gave up 8 bases and J gave up 3 bases; unmatched junction bases: 2. The CDR3 spans 13 residues. Germline CDR1 reads MNHEY; CDR2 reads SVGAGI. The CDR3 DNA reads as TGTGCCAGCCGGGACAGGGACAATCAGCCCCAGCATTTT. This encodes CASRDRDNQPQHF.

The chain uses TRBV10-1 and TRBJ2-7, with 7 bases aligning to TRBD2. Trimming took 1 base from V and 0 from J; bases not matched to a gene: 3. Germline assignment: CDR1 WNHNN and CDR2 SYGVQD (reference sequence). The CDR3 length is 15 residues. This chain's CDR3 is CASSEYRGSSYEQYF. CDR3 bases: TGCGCCAGCAGTGAGTACCGCGGGAGCTCCTACGAGCAGTACTTC.

This clone was seen only once. The chain joins TRBV7-9 to TRBJ2-1, with a possible D match to TRBD2 (5 bases). This CDR3 contains 17 residues. Per germline, CDR1 SEHNR and CDR2 FQNEAQ (reference sequence). With 5 bases removed from V and 4 bases from J, the gap between germline ends came to 21 bases. The CDR3 sequence is CASSTKRRADTYNEQFF. The DNA of the CDR3 is TGTGCCAGCAGCACAAAACGGCGGGCCGATACGTACAATGAGCAGTTCTTC.

The genes are TRBV21-1 and TRBJ1-1; the table gives TRBD1 as D, unverified against the DNA. TRBV21-1 is annotated as a pseudogene. The CDR3 is 12 amino acids. CDR3 nucleotides: TGTGCCAGCAGCAAAGAGGGGGCTGAAGCTTTCTTT. It yields the protein CASSKEGAEAFF.

This chain connects TRBV6-5 to TRBJ2-7, with D unresolved. This CDR3 contains 14 residues. V lost 7 bases, J lost 1 base, and 14 bases lay in between. Looked up from germline, CDR1 is MNHEY and CDR2 is SVGAGI. The CDR3 loop is CASKYLAISYEQYF. The CDR3 DNA sequence: TGTGCCAGCAAGTATCTTGCGATTTCCTACGAGCAGTACTTC.

V is TRBV30 and J is TRBJ1-1; unclear D gene. V dropped 1 base and J dropped 0 bases, with 3 bases sitting between them. The CDR3 sequence is 12 residues long. From germline, CDR1 is GTSNPN and CDR2 SVGIG (reference sequence). The CDR3 is CAWSGLNTEAFF. The CDR3 nucleotides are TGTGCCTGGAGTGGGCTGAACACTGAAGCTTTCTTT.

V and J are TRBV7-6 and TRBJ2-5; tentative D call: TRBD1 (6 bases). The germline V gene encodes CDR1 SGHVS and CDR2 FNYEAQ. V was shortened by 5 bases and J by 0 bases, with 13 bases between the two germline ends. CDR3 length equals 15 residues. The chain's CDR3 is CASSVTGTNQETQYF. The CDR3 DNA follows: TGTGCCAGCAGCGTAACCGGGACAAACCAAGAGACCCAGTACTTC.

This sequence joins TRBV6-6 and TRBJ1-4; 9 bases map to TRBD1. The CDR3 is 14 residues long. The junction had 5 bases not matched to a gene; V was cut back by 4 bases and J by 8 bases. From germline, CDR1 is MNHNY and CDR2 SVGAGI (reference sequence). CDR3 sequence (DNA): TGTGCCAGCAGTTCCTGGACAGGGGACGAAAAACTGTTTTTT. It encodes CASSSWTGDEKLFF.

This chain links TRBV10-3 with TRBJ2-3; D may be TRBD2 (7 bases). Trimming removed 6 bases at V and 3 bases at J, with 19 bases between. The length of the CDR3 is 16 residues. The germline V gene has CDR1 ENHRY and CDR2 SYGVKD. The chain's CDR3 is CAIRRGGSPGTDTQYF. The CDR3, as DNA: TGTGCCATCAGGAGGGGGGGGAGCCCCGGAACAGATACGCAGTATTTT.

J is TRBJ1-1 and V is TRBV6-5; D gene unclear. CDR1 and CDR2 (germline): MNHEY, SVGAGI. The CDR3 runs to 14 residues. The V end was cut by 6 bases, the J end by 5 bases, with 16 bases between. Written as DNA, the CDR3 is TGTGCCAGCAGCCTTGACGAGGGTATGACTGAAGCTTTCTTT. Protein product: CASSLDEGMTEAFF.

This clone was seen only once. As DNA, the CDR3 is TGTGCCAGCAGCCATCCGGATGGTCCGGGAGATACGCAGTATTTT. It specifies CASSHPDGPGDTQYF. J is TRBJ2-3 and V is TRBV11-2; the D is unclear. The V end was cut by 5 bases, the J end by 5 bases, with 17 bases between. CDR3 length: 15 residues. Germline CDR1 is SGHAT and CDR2 is FQNNGV.

The CDR3 sequence is CASKGGAGNEQFF. CDR3 in DNA: TGTGCCAGCAAAGGGGGCGCGGGGAATGAGCAGTTCTTC. The chain links TRBV6-6 to TRBJ2-1; D possibly corresponds to TRBD1 (7 bases). This CDR3 is 13 amino acids long. Germline loops: CDR1 MNHNY, CDR2 SVGAGI (reference sequence). The germline V and J ends were trimmed by 7 bases and 7 bases, with 14 bases remaining between them.

This chain connects TRBV29-1 to TRBJ2-3; D perhaps matches TRBD2 (7 bases). CDR1 and CDR2 (germline): SQVTM, ANQGSEA. This CDR3 spans 13 amino acids. CDR3 DNA sequence: TGCACAGCGAATAGGGGGGGCAAGGATACGCAGTATTTT. Amino acids: CTANRGGKDTQYF.

This clone was found once. The V and J genes are TRBV7-2 and TRBJ1-5; a possible D gene is TRBD1 (6 bases). Germline lookup yields CDR1 SGHTA and CDR2 FQGNSA. The CDR3 totals 13 residues. V was clipped by 4 bases and J by 4 bases, with 8 bases between them. The CDR3 sequence is CASSSGVNQPQHF. DNA for the CDR3: TGTGCCAGCAGCTCAGGGGTAAATCAGCCCCAGCATTTT.

This chain uses TRBV24-1 with TRBJ2-2, with D perhaps TRBD1 (6 bases). V gave up 7 bases and J gave up 4 bases, with 24 bases separating them. There are 18 residues in the CDR3. In germline, CDR1 is KGHDR, CDR2 SFDVKD. CDR3 sequence reads: CATRSGLKGVPITGELFF. CDR3 nucleotide sequence: TGTGCCACCAGGTCCGGTTTGAAGGGGGTCCCGATCACCGGGGAGCTGTTTTTT.

The chain couples TRBV3-1 (or the pseudogene TRBV3-2) to TRBJ2-5; 10 bases are a match to TRBD2. Germline loops: CDR1 LGHDT, CDR2 YNNKEL (reference sequence). The CDR3 has 16 amino acids. Trimming cost V 1 base and J 5 bases; bases outside gene matches: 7. The CDR3 nucleotides are TGTGCCAGCAGCCAAGCTAGCGGGAGACATCCCGAGACCCAGTACTTC. Its protein is CASSQASGRHPETQYF.

The V call is TRBV2, the J call TRBJ1-2; no reliable D call. V was shortened by 4 bases and J by 7 bases, with 10 bases between the two germline ends. The CDR3 spans 12 residues. The V gene's germline CDR1 is SNHLY and CDR2 FYNNEI. The CDR3 coding sequence is TGTGCCAGCAGTGTTGTTGAGGGTGGCTACACCTTC. It codes for CASSVVEGGYTF. Full variable domain (remainder filled in from reference TRBV2 and TRBJ1-2): EPEVTQTPSHQVTQMGQEVILRCVPISNHLYFYWYRQILGQKVEFLVSFYNNEISEKSEIFDDQFSVERPDGSNFTLKIRSTKLEDSAMYFCASSVVEGGYTFGSGTRLTVV.